These T cell receptor beta chains were read from a single sample in a study of graft-versus-host responses after intestinal transplantation. The table came from immunoSEQ multiplex PCR; TCRdb's copy has only in-frame clones and leaves some out. Among about 120,000 clones listed, approximately 95% were seen once. These receptors lack a known antigen. Sequenced here: unstimulated CD8+ T cells sorted from spleen or lymph node cells, sampled before intestinal transplant. Receptors originate from a human donor who received an intestinal transplant. The CDR3 runs from the conserved cysteine through the conserved F or W. D genes are given only for firm matches. For some rows the clone size is stated as once, few or many, or as a class when expanded; others skip it.

clone_size: -; v_call: TRBV6-5; j_call: TRBJ2-7; d_call: -; cdr3_aa: CASSHFQGSAYEQYF; cdr3_nt: TGTGCCAGCAGCCACTTCCAGGGGTCGGCCTACGAGCAGTACTTC
clone_size: once; v_call: TRBV9; j_call: TRBJ2-3; d_call: -; cdr3_aa: CASSGLVRTDTQYF; cdr3_nt: TGTGCCAGCAGCGGACTAGTCCGCACAGATACGCAGTATTTT
clone_size: -; v_call: TRBV4-1; j_call: TRBJ2-2; d_call: TRBD1; cdr3_aa: CASSQADRGAGELFF; cdr3_nt: TGCGCCAGCAGCCAGGCGGACAGGGGGGCCGGGGAGCTGTTTTTT
clone_size: -; v_call: TRBV28; j_call: TRBJ2-1; d_call: -; cdr3_aa: CASSLSTTSYNEQFF; cdr3_nt: TGTGCCAGCAGCCTTAGCACGACCTCCTACAATGAGCAGTTCTTC
clone_size: -; v_call: TRBV9; j_call: TRBJ1-1; d_call: -; cdr3_aa: CASSERGNANTEAFF; cdr3_nt: TGTGCCAGCAGCGAAAGGGGGAACGCGAACACTGAAGCTTTCTTT
clone_size: -; v_call: TRBV27; j_call: TRBJ2-1; d_call: -; cdr3_aa: CASSKGPVGNEQFF; cdr3_nt: TGTGCCAGCAGCAAGGGTCCCGTGGGGAATGAGCAGTTCTTC
clone_size: -; v_call: TRBV6-5; j_call: TRBJ2-1; d_call: TRBD2; cdr3_aa: CATSFSGSSYNEQFF; cdr3_nt: TGTGCCACCTCATTTAGCGGGAGCTCCTACAATGAGCAGTTCTTC
clone_size: -; v_call: TRBV4-3; j_call: TRBJ2-2; d_call: TRBD2; cdr3_aa: CASSQDPTSGTNTGELFF; cdr3_nt: TGCGCCAGCAGCCAAGATCCGACTAGCGGGACAAACACCGGGGAGCTGTTTTTT
clone_size: once; v_call: TRBV2; j_call: TRBJ2-1; d_call: TRBD2; cdr3_aa: CASSDWTSMFNEQFF; cdr3_nt: TGTGCCAGCAGTGATTGGACTAGTATGTTCAATGAGCAGTTCTTC
clone_size: -; v_call: TRBV28; j_call: TRBJ2-5; d_call: -; cdr3_aa: CASRKPGIDGTQYF; cdr3_nt: TGTGCCAGCAGGAAGCCAGGGATTGACGGAACCCAGTACTTC
clone_size: -; v_call: TRBV27; j_call: TRBJ2-5; d_call: -; cdr3_aa: CASSLSPGDQETQYF; cdr3_nt: TGTGCCAGCAGTTTAAGTCCAGGGGACCAAGAGACCCAGTACTTC
clone_size: -; v_call: TRBV19; j_call: TRBJ2-2; d_call: -; cdr3_aa: CASSITGNTGELFF; cdr3_nt: TGTGCCAGTAGTATAACAGGGAACACCGGGGAGCTGTTTTTT
clone_size: -; v_call: TRBV28; j_call: TRBJ1-3; d_call: -; cdr3_aa: CASSLLTGSGNTIYF; cdr3_nt: TGTGCCAGCAGTTTGTTAACAGGGAGTGGAAACACCATATATTTT
clone_size: -; v_call: TRBV28; j_call: TRBJ1-3; d_call: -; cdr3_aa: CASSFSGFSGNTIYF; cdr3_nt: TGTGCCAGCAGTTTCTCGGGTTTCTCTGGAAACACCATATATTTT
clone_size: -; v_call: TRBV10-3; j_call: TRBJ2-7; d_call: -; cdr3_aa: CATRPLTGGYEQYF; cdr3_nt: TGTGCCACCCGACCCCTTACCGGCGGCTACGAGCAGTACTTC
clone_size: -; v_call: TRBV11-2; j_call: TRBJ2-7; d_call: TRBD2; cdr3_aa: CASSLRLAVYEQYF; cdr3_nt: TGTGCCAGCAGCTTACGACTAGCGGTATACGAGCAGTACTTC
clone_size: -; v_call: TRBV6-6; j_call: TRBJ1-2; d_call: -; cdr3_aa: CASGLDKAGYTF; cdr3_nt: TGTGCCAGCGGACTTGACAAGGCTGGCTACACCTTC
clone_size: -; v_call: TRBV27; j_call: TRBJ2-7; d_call: TRBD2; cdr3_aa: CASSASGVWDDEQYF; cdr3_nt: TGTGCCAGCAGTGCAAGCGGGGTATGGGATGATGAGCAGTACTTC
clone_size: once; v_call: TRBV19; j_call: TRBJ2-1; d_call: -; cdr3_aa: CASSTWHFSTSRAYNEQFF; cdr3_nt: TGTGCCAGTAGTACATGGCATTTTAGTACTAGCAGAGCCTACAATGAGCAGTTCTTC
clone_size: -; v_call: TRBV5-5; j_call: TRBJ2-1; d_call: -; cdr3_aa: CASSLPPGNEQFF; cdr3_nt: TGTGCCAGCAGCCTCCCGCCCGGAAATGAGCAGTTCTTC
clone_size: -; v_call: TRBV5-6; j_call: TRBJ1-2; d_call: TRBD1; cdr3_aa: CASSFYRGAYGYTF; cdr3_nt: TGTGCCAGCAGCTTCTACAGGGGCGCCTATGGCTACACCTTC
clone_size: -; v_call: TRBV19; j_call: TRBJ1-5; d_call: TRBD1; cdr3_aa: CASSIDRGFGNQPQHF; cdr3_nt: TGTGCCAGTAGTATTGACAGGGGGTTCGGGAATCAGCCCCAGCATTTT
clone_size: few; v_call: TRBV28; j_call: TRBJ2-7; d_call: -; cdr3_aa: CASSFEEESSYEQYF; cdr3_nt: TGTGCCAGCAGTTTTGAGGAGGAAAGCTCCTACGAGCAGTACTTC
clone_size: -; v_call: TRBV9; j_call: TRBJ2-2; d_call: TRBD1; cdr3_aa: CASSARAGQGVDTGELFF; cdr3_nt: TGTGCCAGCAGCGCCCGTGCGGGACAGGGGGTGGACACCGGGGAGCTGTTTTTT
clone_size: -; v_call: TRBV4-3; j_call: TRBJ2-7; d_call: -; cdr3_aa: CASSQDIMPYEQYF; cdr3_nt: TGCGCCAGCAGTCAAGATATAATGCCCTACGAGCAGTACTTC
clone_size: -; v_call: TRBV2; j_call: TRBJ2-5; d_call: -; cdr3_aa: CASSSETQYF; cdr3_nt: TGTGCCAGCTCTAGCGAGACCCAGTACTTC
clone_size: -; v_call: TRBV11-2; j_call: TRBJ2-1; d_call: TRBD2; cdr3_aa: CASSLGTSNEQFF; cdr3_nt: TGTGCCAGCAGCTTAGGGACTAGCAATGAGCAGTTCTTC
clone_size: -; v_call: TRBV19; j_call: TRBJ1-1; d_call: TRBD1; cdr3_aa: CASSIIPGQGENTEAFF; cdr3_nt: TGTGCCAGTAGTATTATCCCCGGACAGGGCGAGAACACTGAAGCTTTCTTT
clone_size: once; v_call: TRBV10-3; j_call: TRBJ1-1; d_call: TRBD1; cdr3_aa: CATIETGKNTEAFF; cdr3_nt: TGTGCCACCATTGAGACAGGGAAGAACACTGAAGCTTTCTTT
clone_size: -; v_call: TRBV5-5; j_call: TRBJ2-7; d_call: -; cdr3_aa: CASSHTDAPYEQYF; cdr3_nt: TGTGCCAGCAGCCATACGGACGCTCCCTACGAGCAGTACTTC
clone_size: once; v_call: TRBV7-6; j_call: TRBJ2-7; d_call: TRBD1; cdr3_aa: CASSPMTGDSYEQYF; cdr3_nt: TGTGCCAGCAGCCCTATGACAGGGGACTCCTACGAGCAGTACTTC
clone_size: -; v_call: TRBV7-2; j_call: TRBJ2-1; d_call: -; cdr3_aa: CASSQGRWRSYNEQFF; cdr3_nt: TGTGCCAGCAGCCAGGGTAGGTGGAGGTCCTACAATGAGCAGTTCTTC
clone_size: -; v_call: TRBV6-1; j_call: TRBJ1-1; d_call: -; cdr3_aa: CASSDVMVAWEAFF; cdr3_nt: TGTGCCAGCAGTGATGTAATGGTGGCATGGGAAGCTTTCTTT
clone_size: -; v_call: TRBV7-9; j_call: TRBJ2-2; d_call: -; cdr3_aa: CASSFGGNTGELFF; cdr3_nt: TGTGCCAGCAGCTTTGGAGGGAACACCGGGGAGCTGTTTTTT
clone_size: -; v_call: TRBV20-1; j_call: TRBJ1-4; d_call: -; cdr3_aa: CSAPTGGKLFF; cdr3_nt: TGCAGTGCTCCTACCGGGGGAAAACTGTTTTTT
clone_size: once; v_call: TRBV2; j_call: TRBJ2-1; d_call: -; cdr3_aa: CASSAYNEQFF; cdr3_nt: TGTGCCAGCAGTGCATACAATGAGCAGTTCTTC
clone_size: -; v_call: TRBV21-1; j_call: TRBJ1-5; d_call: -; cdr3_aa: CASSKGSNQPQHF; cdr3_nt: TGTGCCAGCAGCAAAGGAAGCAATCAGCCCCAGCATTTT
clone_size: -; v_call: TRBV9; j_call: TRBJ2-7; d_call: -; cdr3_aa: CASSVAETGPDVVEQYF; cdr3_nt: TGTGCCAGCAGCGTAGCGGAAACAGGGCCCGACGTAGTGGAGCAGTACTTC
clone_size: -; v_call: TRBV19; j_call: TRBJ2-1; d_call: -; cdr3_aa: CASSIDNNNEQFF; cdr3_nt: TGTGCCAGTAGTATAGACAACAACAATGAGCAGTTCTTC
clone_size: few; v_call: TRBV19; j_call: TRBJ1-2; d_call: -; cdr3_aa: CASSWSVGEIDGYTF; cdr3_nt: TGTGCCAGTAGTTGGAGTGTTGGGGAAATCGATGGCTACACCTTC
clone_size: -; v_call: TRBV7-2; j_call: TRBJ2-1; d_call: -; cdr3_aa: CASSWRMSVEQFF; cdr3_nt: TGTGCCAGCAGCTGGAGGATGAGCGTGGAGCAGTTCTTC
clone_size: -; v_call: TRBV7-9; j_call: TRBJ1-2; d_call: -; cdr3_aa: CASSSRVKDYTF; cdr3_nt: TGTGCCAGCAGCTCCCGGGTCAAGGACTACACCTTC
clone_size: -; v_call: TRBV28; j_call: TRBJ2-7; d_call: -; cdr3_aa: CASSFNTAAYEQYF; cdr3_nt: TGTGCCAGCAGTTTCAACACAGCCGCCTACGAGCAGTACTTC
clone_size: -; v_call: TRBV4-1; j_call: TRBJ2-7; d_call: TRBD2; cdr3_aa: CASSQEGLASYEQYF; cdr3_nt: TGCGCCAGCAGCCAAGAAGGACTAGCTTCCTACGAGCAGTACTTC
clone_size: -; v_call: TRBV27; j_call: TRBJ2-3; d_call: -; cdr3_aa: CASSLYSKDTQYF; cdr3_nt: TGTGCCAGCAGTTTATACTCGAAAGATACGCAGTATTTT
clone_size: -; v_call: TRBV7-8; j_call: TRBJ2-3; d_call: TRBD2; cdr3_aa: CASSSRGPWGTSDTLNTQYF; cdr3_nt: TGTGCCAGCAGCTCCCGCGGCCCCTGGGGGACTAGCGATACGCTAAATACGCAGTATTTT
clone_size: -; v_call: TRBV28; j_call: TRBJ2-4; d_call: -; cdr3_aa: CASRGLAKNIQYF; cdr3_nt: TGTGCCAGCAGGGGGCTGGCCAAAAACATTCAGTACTTC
clone_size: -; v_call: TRBV27; j_call: TRBJ2-5; d_call: -; cdr3_aa: CASSAGTPSMLQETQYF; cdr3_nt: TGTGCCAGCAGTGCCGGGACACCCAGTATGCTTCAAGAGACCCAGTACTTC
clone_size: -; v_call: TRBV19; j_call: TRBJ2-7; d_call: -; cdr3_aa: CASSIAGLGYEQYF; cdr3_nt: TGTGCCAGTAGTATAGCGGGACTGGGCTACGAGCAGTACTTC
clone_size: -; v_call: TRBV4-1; j_call: TRBJ2-5; d_call: -; cdr3_aa: CASSQGGYQETQYF; cdr3_nt: TGCGCCAGCAGCCAGGGGGGTTACCAAGAGACCCAGTACTTC
clone_size: once; v_call: TRBV4-2; j_call: TRBJ2-7; d_call: -; cdr3_aa: CASSQDHLSTASPEQYF; cdr3_nt: TGTGCCAGCAGCCAAGACCATCTTTCGACTGCGTCTCCCGAGCAGTACTTC
clone_size: -; v_call: TRBV4-1; j_call: TRBJ2-7; d_call: -; cdr3_aa: CAIPTGYEQYF; cdr3_nt: TGCGCCATTCCGACGGGTTACGAGCAGTACTTC
clone_size: -; v_call: TRBV2; j_call: TRBJ2-3; d_call: -; cdr3_aa: CASSEGGTDTQYF; cdr3_nt: TGTGCCAGCAGTGAAGGGGGCACAGATACGCAGTATTTT
clone_size: -; v_call: TRBV19; j_call: TRBJ1-2; d_call: -; cdr3_aa: CASSSLKYGYTF; cdr3_nt: TGTGCCAGTAGTTCCCTGAAATATGGCTACACCTTC
clone_size: -; v_call: TRBV28; j_call: TRBJ2-7; d_call: -; cdr3_aa: CASSLLNVEQYF; cdr3_nt: TGTGCCAGCAGCCTACTAAATGTGGAGCAGTACTTC
clone_size: -; v_call: TRBV4-1; j_call: TRBJ2-2; d_call: -; cdr3_aa: CVSSQGVLAGELFF; cdr3_nt: TGCGTCAGCAGCCAAGGTGTCCTGGCGGGGGAGCTGTTTTTT